This entry features one T cell receptor (beta chain) sequence. No antigen is known for it. This sample was included in a study of shared clonotypes between healthy human individuals. The test was conducted at deep level. Assay used: immunoSEQ multiplex PCR; TCRdb lists only in-frame clones, some missing. The table includes fewer than 600,000 clones, more than 65% detected once. Study outcomes and limitations: A small donor pool kept down the genetic and exposure-history diversity that was represented. Blood was the sole source, and tissue repertoires probably differ. An anticipated effect of sequencing depth on clonotype sharing among donors was recognized.

The sample taken for sequencing was PBMCs. The clonotype comes from a woman aged 40-49 years in good health. Some clones in this sample may be carry-over from other donors' samples.

The CDR3 loop is CASSQDGPGQGGAYEQYF. The CDR3, as DNA: TGTGCCAGCAGCCAAGATGGTCCGGGACAGGGTGGGGCCTACGAGCAGTACTTC. The V gene is TRBV4-2, the J gene TRBJ2-7; 9 bases map to TRBD1. CDR1 LGHNA and CDR2 YNFKEQ come from the germline V gene. The CDR3 is 18 residues long. The ends lost 0 bases at V and 2 bases at J; junction bases unmatched: 11.